These T cell receptor beta chains were read from a single sample in a study of lymphopenia after photon versus proton radiotherapy. The protocol was immunoSEQ multiplex PCR, while the TCRdb copy is restricted to in-frame clones and leaves out a portion. The sample has tens of thousands of clones, under 90% seen once. The source was peripheral blood, collected from a patient treated with proton-based radiotherapy. The receptors come from a woman in her seventies with pancreatic cancer. Each CDR3 is given with its conserved first and last residue. D genes are given only for firm matches. Clone size, where shown, is once, few, many, or a class for clones that have expanded.

j_call v_call clone_size d_call cdr3_nt cdr3_aa
TRBJ1-1 TRBV11-2 NA TRBD1 TGTGCCAGCAGCCAAACCGCAGGGGGGGATACTGAAGCTTTCTTT CASSQTAGGDTEAFF
TRBJ2-7 TRBV7-9 NA NA TGTGCCAGCAGCTTGGCAGGACTGGCTCTAGAGCAGTACTTC CASSLAGLALEQYF
TRBJ1-2 TRBV18 NA TRBD1 TGTGCCAGCTCACCACTAGGACAGGGCGAAGGGGGCTACACCTTC CASSPLGQGEGGYTF
TRBJ2-7 TRBV29-1 NA TRBD2 TGCAGCGTTGGGACTAGCGGGAGCTACGAGCAGTACTTC CSVGTSGSYEQYF
TRBJ2-7 TRBV5-5 NA TRBD1 TGTGCCAGCGTTCCGACAGGGCCCGGCCTATACGAGCAGTACTTC CASVPTGPGLYEQYF
TRBJ2-3 TRBV6-1 NA NA TGTGCCGCCTCGACAGGGAGGGGGATCACAGATACGCAGTATTTT CAASTGRGITDTQYF
TRBJ2-4 TRBV27 NA NA TGTGCCAGCAGTTTATTAGGTGGGCGCGGGGCCAAAAACATTCAGTACTTC CASSLLGGRGAKNIQYF
TRBJ2-2 TRBV5-1 NA NA TGCGCCAGCAGCTTGGAGGACAGAAGCACCGGGGAGCTGTTTTTT CASSLEDRSTGELFF
TRBJ2-7 TRBV15 NA NA TGTGCCACCAGCAGAGATCGACAGCCATTAACCTACGAGCAGTACTTC CATSRDRQPLTYEQYF
TRBJ2-3 TRBV7-2 NA NA TGTGCCAGCAGCTTAGACATGACAGGCCTCATCCGGACAGATACGCAGTATTTT CASSLDMTGLIRTDTQYF
TRBJ1-1 TRBV5-4 NA TRBD1 TGTGCCAGCAGCCCGGACAGGGGGCCAGGGGTTTTT CASSPDRGPGVF
TRBJ1-2 TRBV14 NA NA TGTGCCAGCAGCCAAGATCTCCAGCCCGGTGGCTACACCTTC CASSQDLQPGGYTF
TRBJ2-5 TRBV11-3 few NA TGTGCCAGCAGTGGTCAACGGCAGGAGACCCAGTACTTC CASSGQRQETQYF
TRBJ2-7 TRBV18 NA TRBD2 TGTGCCAGCTCACCACCGGGCGGGGGGCGCCGCCTCTCCTACGAGCAGTACTTC CASSPPGGGRRLSYEQYF
TRBJ2-7 TRBV25-1 NA TRBD2 TGTGCCAGCAGTGGGACTAGCAGAAAACGGCAGTACTTC CASSGTSRKRQYF
TRBJ1-3 TRBV18 NA NA TGTGCCAGCTCCGCCTTAGGGACTGGAAACACCATATATTTT CASSALGTGNTIYF
TRBJ1-5 TRBV27 once NA TGTGCCAGCAGCCCCTGGGGCAATCAGCCCCAGCATTTT CASSPWGNQPQHF
TRBJ2-4 TRBV5-1 few TRBD2 TGCGCCAGCAGCCTGGGACTAGCGGGGCAAAACATTCAGTACTTC CASSLGLAGQNIQYF
TRBJ1-2 TRBV4-1 NA NA TGCGCCAGCAGCCAAGCTCTCGGTTTGGTCGTAGGGCGAGTTGAAGGCTACACCTTC CASSQALGLVVGRVEGYTF
TRBJ1-1 TRBV7-3 NA NA TGTGCCAGCAGCTTTTTTTGGATTTTGGGCACTGAAGCTTTCTTT CASSFFWILGTEAFF
TRBJ1-3 TRBV7-2 NA TRBD1 TGTGCCAGCAGCTTACAGGGGGCGGTTGGAAACACCATATATTTT CASSLQGAVGNTIYF
TRBJ1-5 TRBV7-9 NA NA TGTGCCAGCAGCTCCAGTAGTAGCAATCAGCCCCAGCATTTT CASSSSSSNQPQHF
TRBJ2-1 TRBV6-5 NA NA TGTGCCAGCAGTTCGGCCGGGCGAGGAGAAGTTGAGCAGTTCTTC CASSSAGRGEVEQFF
TRBJ2-7 TRBV30 few TRBD1 TGTGCCTGGACGGGGACAGGGCTTAGGATTCGGGAGCAGTACTTC CAWTGTGLRIREQYF
TRBJ2-4 TRBV5-1 NA NA TGCGCCAGCAGCTTGCTAGACAGGCTAAAAAACATTCAGTACTTC CASSLLDRLKNIQYF
TRBJ1-1 TRBV28 NA TRBD1 TGTGCCAGCACCGAAGCCGGGACAGGGGGCAGGAGCACTGAAGCTTTCTTT CASTEAGTGGRSTEAFF
TRBJ1-1 TRBV5-1 NA NA TGCGCCAGCACGAGGGAGGTCGGAACTGAAGCTTTCTTT CASTREVGTEAFF
TRBJ1-2 TRBV9 NA TRBD1 TGTGCCAGCAGCGTAGTAGGACAGGGGAACTATGGCTACACCTTC CASSVVGQGNYGYTF
TRBJ2-7 TRBV7-7 NA NA TGTGCTAGCAGCCACCCGCTAGGGGAGCAGTACTTC CASSHPLGEQYF
TRBJ2-1 TRBV28 once NA TGTGCCAGCAGCGAGCCGGGAGCCAACAATGAGCAGTTCTTC CASSEPGANNEQFF
TRBJ2-5 TRBV28 NA NA TGTGCCAGCAGTTCCGGCGGACCCCAAGAGACCCAGTACTTC CASSSGGPQETQYF
TRBJ2-1 TRBV7-9 NA TRBD1 TGTGCCAGCAGCCCCCGGGACAGGGGATCTGACAATGAGCAGTTCTTC CASSPRDRGSDNEQFF
TRBJ1-2 TRBV28 NA NA TGTGCCAGTATGTCCCGGACAAGCTATGGCTACACCTTC CASMSRTSYGYTF
TRBJ2-3 TRBV7-2 NA TRBD1 TGTGCCAGCAGCTTAAGTATCCGTCCTCTGGGACAGGAAACAGATACGCAGTATTTT CASSLSIRPLGQETDTQYF
TRBJ1-2 TRBV10-2 NA TRBD1 TGCGCCAGCAGTGATGGGACAGTGGGGGACTATGGCTACACCTTC CASSDGTVGDYGYTF
TRBJ2-1 TRBV29-1 NA TRBD1 TGCAGCGTTGGGGACAGCTTATATCGACGTAACAATGAGCAGTTCTTC CSVGDSLYRRNNEQFF
TRBJ2-7 TRBV6-1 once NA TGTGCCAGCAGTGAAGCCTCGGCAGGGAAGTCCTACGAGCAGTACTTC CASSEASAGKSYEQYF
TRBJ2-3 TRBV5-1 NA TRBD1 TGCGCCAGCAGCGTCTATACGGGGACAGCAGCCACAGATACGCAGTATTTT CASSVYTGTAATDTQYF
TRBJ1-5 TRBV28 NA NA TGTGCCAGCAGTTTACAGGGTGGGGGCAATCAGCCCCAGCATTTT CASSLQGGGNQPQHF
TRBJ2-7 TRBV7-6 NA NA TGTGCCAGCAGCTTAGCGCTCAGCTCCTACGAGCAGTACTTC CASSLALSSYEQYF